These T cell receptor beta chains were read from a single sample in a study of blood T cell repertoires in COVID-19. The data were produced by immunoSEQ multiplex PCR, yet TCRdb's version contains in-frame clones alone and is incomplete. The sample lists some 120,000 clones; about 70% were seen once. What was sequenced was peripheral blood. These receptors were collected from a man aged 60 to 75 with acute or convalescent COVID-19. Each CDR3 is given with its conserved first and last residue. Fields, in order: D gene, J gene, V gene, clone size, CDR3 protein, CDR3 DNA. D genes are given only for firm matches. A row's size may be missing; if present it is once, few, many or a size class.

d_call: .; j_call: TRBJ2-3; v_call: TRBV5-1; clone_size: once; cdr3_aa: CASSSPGTDTQYF; cdr3_nt: TGCGCCAGCAGCTCCCCGGGCACAGATACGCAGTATTTT
d_call: .; j_call: TRBJ2-1; v_call: TRBV11-2; clone_size: .; cdr3_aa: CASSLVASREQFF; cdr3_nt: TGTGCCAGCAGCTTAGTGGCTAGCCGGGAGCAGTTCTTC
d_call: TRBD2; j_call: TRBJ2-7; v_call: TRBV6-1; clone_size: few; cdr3_aa: CASSELAGQNTHEQYF; cdr3_nt: TGTGCCAGCAGTGAACTAGCGGGACAAAATACCCACGAGCAGTACTTC
d_call: .; j_call: TRBJ1-3; v_call: TRBV6-1; clone_size: .; cdr3_aa: CASSGPRAGAGNTIYF; cdr3_nt: TGTGCCAGCAGTGGCCCGAGGGCAGGGGCTGGAAACACCATATATTTT
d_call: .; j_call: TRBJ1-5; v_call: TRBV5-6; clone_size: few; cdr3_aa: CASKNRGGDQPQHF; cdr3_nt: TGTGCCAGCAAGAATCGGGGCGGGGATCAGCCCCAGCATTTT
d_call: .; j_call: TRBJ1-6; v_call: TRBV5-1; clone_size: .; cdr3_aa: CASSLAPYNSPLHF; cdr3_nt: TGCGCCAGCAGCTTGGCTCCCTATAATTCACCCCTCCACTTT
d_call: .; j_call: TRBJ1-2; v_call: TRBV4-1; clone_size: .; cdr3_aa: CASSQGQYGYTF; cdr3_nt: TGCGCCAGCAGCCAAGGGCAGTATGGCTACACCTTC
d_call: TRBD2; j_call: TRBJ2-3; v_call: TRBV18; clone_size: .; cdr3_aa: CASSPFPLAGRDTDTQYF; cdr3_nt: TGTGCCAGCTCACCCTTCCCACTAGCGGGACGAGACACAGATACGCAGTATTTT
d_call: TRBD1; j_call: TRBJ1-5; v_call: TRBV2; clone_size: .; cdr3_aa: CASTGQENQPQHF; cdr3_nt: TGTGCCAGCACGGGACAGGAAAATCAGCCCCAGCATTTT
d_call: TRBD1; j_call: TRBJ1-2; v_call: TRBV6-6; clone_size: .; cdr3_aa: CAGSPSGTGYGYTF; cdr3_nt: TGTGCCGGCAGCCCCTCCGGGACAGGGTATGGCTACACCTTC
d_call: .; j_call: TRBJ2-7; v_call: TRBV5-1; clone_size: .; cdr3_aa: CASSLSQGTHEQYF; cdr3_nt: TGCGCCAGCAGCTTGTCCCAGGGTACCCACGAGCAGTACTTC
d_call: TRBD1; j_call: TRBJ1-4; v_call: TRBV7-9; clone_size: .; cdr3_aa: CASSLGQPNEKLFF; cdr3_nt: TGTGCCAGCAGCTTGGGACAGCCGAATGAAAAACTGTTTTTT